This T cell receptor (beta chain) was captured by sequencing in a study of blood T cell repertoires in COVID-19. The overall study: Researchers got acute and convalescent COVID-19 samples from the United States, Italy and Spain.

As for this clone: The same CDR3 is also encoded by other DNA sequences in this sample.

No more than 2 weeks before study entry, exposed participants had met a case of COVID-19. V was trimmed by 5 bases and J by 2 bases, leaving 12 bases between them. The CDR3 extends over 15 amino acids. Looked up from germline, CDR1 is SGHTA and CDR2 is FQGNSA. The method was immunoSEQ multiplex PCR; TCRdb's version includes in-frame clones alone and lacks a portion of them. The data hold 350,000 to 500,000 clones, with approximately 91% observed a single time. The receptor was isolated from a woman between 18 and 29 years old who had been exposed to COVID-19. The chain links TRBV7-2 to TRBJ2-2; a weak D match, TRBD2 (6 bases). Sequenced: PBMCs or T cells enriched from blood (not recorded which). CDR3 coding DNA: TGTGCCAGCAGCCTCGGGGGACTTAACACCGGGGAGCTGTTTTTT. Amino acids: CASSLGGLNTGELFF.